The sequence of this T cell receptor (beta chain) was determined in a study of human T cells and chemical hapten exposure. Across the study: Sensitization involved placing 2% DPC onto a 2 cm by 2 cm region of upper inner arm skin. Study-wide results and caveats: No alteration of TCRs above 1 in 1000 frequency was seen with DPC sensitization. While controls formed fewer of them, expanded TCRs formed significantly more large CDR3 similarity clusters.

Germline CDR1 and CDR2: MNHNY and SVGAGI (reference sequence). With 5 bases removed from V and 6 bases from J, the gap between germline ends came to 18 bases. The length of the CDR3 is 15 residues. As to this clonotype: The antigen is unknown.

Unique molecular identifiers were attached to individual cDNA molecules during library preparation. TCRdb independently ran MiXCR on the RACE reads; one entry per CDR3 protein. The sample comprises more than 250,000 distinct CDR3 sequences, 7.5% to 9% of which are singletons, and about 2.1% rests with the top ten. Indicated time point: pre-sensitization, week 0. The sample's treatment: therapeutic diphenylcyclopropenone sensitization with weekly scalp DPC. This chain uses TRBV6-6 with TRBJ2-3; a weak D match, TRBD2 (6 bases). Sequencing was performed on whole blood, taken in connection with sensitization to the hapten diphenylcyclopropenone (DPC). This sequence originates from a woman aged 35 to 49 with alopecia areata. Some clones in this sample may be carry-over from other donors' samples. For the CDR3, the DNA is TGTGCCAGCAGTAGCCGGGACTCGGGCGCGGATACGCAGTATTTT. Translated, it gives CASSSRDSGADTQYF.